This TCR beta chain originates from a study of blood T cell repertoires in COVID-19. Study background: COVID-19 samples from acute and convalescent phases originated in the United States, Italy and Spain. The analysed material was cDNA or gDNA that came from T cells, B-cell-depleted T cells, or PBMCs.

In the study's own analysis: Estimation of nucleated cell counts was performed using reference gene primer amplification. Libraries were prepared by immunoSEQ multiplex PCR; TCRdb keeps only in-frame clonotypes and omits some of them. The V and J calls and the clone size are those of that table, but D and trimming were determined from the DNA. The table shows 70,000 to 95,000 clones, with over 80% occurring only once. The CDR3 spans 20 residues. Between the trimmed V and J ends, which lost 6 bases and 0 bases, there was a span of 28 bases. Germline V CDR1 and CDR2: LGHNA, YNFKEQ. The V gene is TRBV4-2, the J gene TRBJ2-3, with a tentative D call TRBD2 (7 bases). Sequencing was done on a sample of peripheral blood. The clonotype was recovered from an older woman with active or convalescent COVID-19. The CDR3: CASRGGARRGSLPSTDTQYF. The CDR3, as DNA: TGTGCCAGCAGAGGGGGGGCTCGGCGGGGGTCCCTCCCCAGCACAGATACGCAGTATTTT.